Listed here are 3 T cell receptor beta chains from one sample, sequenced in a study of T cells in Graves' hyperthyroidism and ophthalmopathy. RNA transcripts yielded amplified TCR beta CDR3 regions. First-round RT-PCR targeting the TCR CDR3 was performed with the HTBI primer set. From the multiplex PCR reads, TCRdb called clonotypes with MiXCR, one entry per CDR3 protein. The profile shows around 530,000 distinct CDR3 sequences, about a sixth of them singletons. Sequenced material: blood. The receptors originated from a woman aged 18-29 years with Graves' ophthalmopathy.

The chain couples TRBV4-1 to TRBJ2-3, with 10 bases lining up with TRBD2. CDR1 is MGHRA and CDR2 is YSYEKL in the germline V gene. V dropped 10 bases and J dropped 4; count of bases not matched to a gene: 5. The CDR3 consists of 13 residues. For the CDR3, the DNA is TGCGCCATCGGGACTAGCGCGGCAGATACGCAGTATTTT. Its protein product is CAIGTSAADTQYF.

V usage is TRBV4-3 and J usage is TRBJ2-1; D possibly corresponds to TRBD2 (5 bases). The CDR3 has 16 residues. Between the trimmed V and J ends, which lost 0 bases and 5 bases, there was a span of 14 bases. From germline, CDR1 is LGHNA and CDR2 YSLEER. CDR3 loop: CASSQDLGLAHNEQFF. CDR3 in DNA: TGCGCCAGCAGCCAAGATCTAGGACTTGCGCACAATGAGCAGTTCTTC.

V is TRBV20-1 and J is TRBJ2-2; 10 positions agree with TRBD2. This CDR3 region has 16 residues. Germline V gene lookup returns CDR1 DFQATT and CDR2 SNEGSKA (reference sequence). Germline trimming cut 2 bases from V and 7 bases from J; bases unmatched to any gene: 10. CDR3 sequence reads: CSARPKAGGGGGELFF. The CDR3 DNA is TGCAGTGCTAGACCTAAAGCGGGGGGGGGAGGCGGGGAGCTGTTTTTT.